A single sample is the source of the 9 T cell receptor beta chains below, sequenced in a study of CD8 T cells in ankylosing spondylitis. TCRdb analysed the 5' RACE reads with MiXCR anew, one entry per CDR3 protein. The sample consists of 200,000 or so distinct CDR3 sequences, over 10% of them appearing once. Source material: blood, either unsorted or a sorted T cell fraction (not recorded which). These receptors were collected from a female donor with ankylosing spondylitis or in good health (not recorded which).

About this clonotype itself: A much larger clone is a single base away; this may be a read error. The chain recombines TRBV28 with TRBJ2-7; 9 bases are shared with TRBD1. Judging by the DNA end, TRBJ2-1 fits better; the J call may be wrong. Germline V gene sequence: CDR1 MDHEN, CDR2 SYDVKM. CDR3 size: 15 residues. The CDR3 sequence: CASSYRGTGRYEQFF. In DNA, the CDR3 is TGTGCCAGCAGCTACCGCGGGACAGGGCGGTACGAGCAGTTCTTC.

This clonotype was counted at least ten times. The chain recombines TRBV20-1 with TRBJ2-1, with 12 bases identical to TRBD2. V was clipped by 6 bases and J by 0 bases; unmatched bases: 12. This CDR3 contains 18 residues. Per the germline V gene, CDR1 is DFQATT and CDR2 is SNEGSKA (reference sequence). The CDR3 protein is CSAAPGLAGGSSYNEQFF. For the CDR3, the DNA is TGCAGTGCCGCTCCGGGACTAGCGGGCGGGAGCTCCTACAATGAGCAGTTCTTC.

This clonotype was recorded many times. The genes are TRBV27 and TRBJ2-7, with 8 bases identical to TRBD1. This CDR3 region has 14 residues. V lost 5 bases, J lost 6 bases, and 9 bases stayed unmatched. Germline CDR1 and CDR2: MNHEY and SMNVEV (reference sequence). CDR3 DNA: TGTGCCAGCAGTGTACAGGGGGGTCTAGGCGAGCAGTACTTC. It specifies CASSVQGGLGEQYF.

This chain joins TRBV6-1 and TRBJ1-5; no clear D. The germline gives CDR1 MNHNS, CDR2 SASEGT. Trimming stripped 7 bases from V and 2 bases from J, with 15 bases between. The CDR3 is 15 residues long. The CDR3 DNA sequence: TGTGCCAGCAAACGGTCTGTCTCGGGCAATCAGCCCCAGCATTTT. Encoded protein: CASKRSVSGNQPQHF.

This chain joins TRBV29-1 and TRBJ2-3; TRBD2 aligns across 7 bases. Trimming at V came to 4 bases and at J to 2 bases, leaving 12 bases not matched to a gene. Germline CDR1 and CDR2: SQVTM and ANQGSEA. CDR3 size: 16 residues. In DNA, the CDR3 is TGCAGCGTTGCTACCGGGACTACCAGACTCACAGATACGCAGTATTTT. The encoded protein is CSVATGTTRLTDTQYF.

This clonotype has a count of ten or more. The CDR3 DNA reads TGTGCCAGCTCCGTCGAAGGGTCCTACGAGCAGTACTTC. Residues: CASSVEGSYEQYF. V is TRBV3-1 and J is TRBJ2-7, with D uncertain. Looked up from germline, CDR1 is LGHDT and CDR2 is YNNKEL (reference sequence). The CDR3 runs to 13 residues. The V end was cut by 8 bases, the J end by 1 base, with 12 bases between.

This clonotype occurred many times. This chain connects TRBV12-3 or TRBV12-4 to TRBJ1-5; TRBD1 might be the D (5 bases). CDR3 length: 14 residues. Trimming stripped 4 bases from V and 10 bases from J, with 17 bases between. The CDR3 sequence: CASSYQPGSEPQHF. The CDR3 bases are TGTGCCAGCAGTTATCAACCAGGGTCGGAACCCCAGCATTTT.

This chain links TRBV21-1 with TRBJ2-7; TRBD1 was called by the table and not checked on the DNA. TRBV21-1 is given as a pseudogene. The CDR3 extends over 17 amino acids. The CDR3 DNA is TGTGCCAGCAGCAAAAAAGGGGGGACAGGGGGCTCCTACGAGCAGTACTTC. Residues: CASSKKGGTGGSYEQYF.

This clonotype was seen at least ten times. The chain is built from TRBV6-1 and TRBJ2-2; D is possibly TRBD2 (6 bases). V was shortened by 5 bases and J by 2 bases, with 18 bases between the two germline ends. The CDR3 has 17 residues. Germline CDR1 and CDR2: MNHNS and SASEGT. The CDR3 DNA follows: TGTGCCAGCAGTCCGGACTACCAATCTAAAAACACCGGGGAGCTGTTTTTT. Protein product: CASSPDYQSKNTGELFF.